This TCR beta chain was found in a study of beta chain features in type 1 diabetes. Study-wide points: Lower insertion and higher deletion counts appeared at VDJ junctions in type 1 diabetes patients. The naive, central memory and Treg TCRB repertoires of patients appeared to be more similar to one another than those of healthy donors.

Germline V lookup: CDR1 SNHLY, CDR2 FYNNEI. There are 14 residues in the CDR3. The ends were cut back, 6 bases at V and 3 bases at J, with 12 bases in the middle. This clone was observed a few times. What it recognizes is unknown. Isolated RNA was reverse transcribed in full, so expressed TCRB transcripts were sequenced. Approximately 3.4 million reads, on average, came from each naive, central memory and regulatory T cell sample. Profiled with immunoSEQ multiplex PCR; TCRdb holds only in-frame clones, not every one. The table has hundreds of thousands of clones, roughly an eighth seen once; the top ten hold approximately 0.05%.

This receptor was taken from a woman between 18 and 30 years old in good health. This rearrangement joins TRBV2 to TRBJ2-1; the D gene could be TRBD1 or TRBD2 (5 bases each). The specimen sequenced was naive CD4+ T cells from blood. The DNA of the CDR3 is TGTGCCAGCAGAAAGCGAGGGGACTACAATGAGCAGTTCTTC. It specifies CASRKRGDYNEQFF.